This T cell receptor (beta chain) appears in the sequencing data of a study of post-analysis software for immune sequencing data. Study at large: Progressive-relapsing, secondary progressive and relapsing-remitting multiple sclerosis were among the disease courses included. Study conclusions and caveats: Compared with controls, patients had more of five TRBV segments, including TRBV5-6, TRBV5-1 and TRBV20-1. Among multiple sclerosis patients, normalized Chao1 diversity was significantly below that of controls.

Unique molecular identifiers had been added to the TCR beta cDNA libraries. T cells numbering roughly 0.9 to 10 million yielded cDNA molecules that totaled approximately 500,000. Via MiXCR, TCRdb re-called the PCR reads, giving one row per CDR3 protein. The table includes hundreds of thousands of distinct CDR3 sequences, 30% detected once. This clonotype was counted ten times or more. No antigen is known for it. Germline assignment: CDR1 DFQATT and CDR2 SNEGSKA (reference sequence). Trimming took 3 bases from V and 1 from J, leaving 8 bases between them. This CDR3 has 13 residues. Specimen: blood. This receptor was obtained from a girl aged 10 to 17 with multiple sclerosis. The V call is TRBV20-1, the J call TRBJ2-3; tentative D call: TRBD2 (5 bases). This chain's CDR3 is CSASDGGTDTQYF. The DNA of the CDR3 is TGCAGTGCTAGTGACGGGGGCACAGATACGCAGTATTTT.